This is a list of T cell receptor beta chains from one sample in a study of blood T cell repertoires in COVID-19. TCRdb's table, derived via immunoSEQ multiplex PCR, lists solely in-frame clones and lacks some. Of fewer than 250,000 clones listed, approximately 90% are singletons. What was sequenced was peripheral blood. The receptors shown here come from a man between 60 and 70 years old with COVID-19, enrolled during active disease. CDR3s leave out the opening cysteine and the closing phenylalanine or tryptophan. D genes are given only for firm matches. Expanded clones are given a class, and other clones once, few, many or no size at all.

clone_size	d_call	j_call	cdr3_length	v_call	cdr3_aa
-	TRBD1	TRBJ1-2	14	TRBV29-1	SVEHGDRGRTYGYT
-	TRBD1	TRBJ1-2	15	TRBV14	ASSQGLSGTGRYGYT
-	TRBD1	TRBJ1-2	13	TRBV19	ASSPGTTGWYGYT
-	TRBD1	TRBJ2-7	17	TRBV27	ASSLTLSSGTGPTARQY
once	-	TRBJ1-1	12	TRBV2	ASSEMWSGTEAF
-	-	TRBJ2-3	10	TRBV19	ASRAQTDTQY
-	TRBD1	TRBJ1-5	13	TRBV9	ASSDSGGEGQPQH
-	TRBD2	TRBJ2-1	16	TRBV3-1/TRBV3-2	ASSQRGSGGSSYNEQF
-	TRBD1	TRBJ2-4	13	TRBV28	ASSHNRGPGNIQY
-	TRBD1	TRBJ1-2	13	TRBV6-6	ATKRGGQGIYGYT